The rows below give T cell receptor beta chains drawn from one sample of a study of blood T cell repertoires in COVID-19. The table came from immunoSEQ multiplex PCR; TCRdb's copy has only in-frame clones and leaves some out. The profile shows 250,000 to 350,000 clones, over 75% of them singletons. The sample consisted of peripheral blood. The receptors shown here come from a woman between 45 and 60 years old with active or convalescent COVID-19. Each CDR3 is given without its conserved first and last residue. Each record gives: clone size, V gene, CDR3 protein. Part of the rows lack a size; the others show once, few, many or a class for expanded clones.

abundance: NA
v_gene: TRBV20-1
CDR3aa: SASGQGNTEAF

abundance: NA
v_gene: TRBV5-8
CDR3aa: ASSTPGTDTQY

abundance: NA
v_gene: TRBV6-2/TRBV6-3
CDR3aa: ASSVGTAIDYT

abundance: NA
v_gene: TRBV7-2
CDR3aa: ASSLTKNYEQY

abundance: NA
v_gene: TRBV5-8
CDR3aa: ASSLAGKTDNSPLH

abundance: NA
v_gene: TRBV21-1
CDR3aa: ASSKVRPGGAGTTEAF

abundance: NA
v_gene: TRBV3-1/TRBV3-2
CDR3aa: ASRQRECITDTQY

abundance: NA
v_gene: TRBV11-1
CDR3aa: ASSFQGADTQY

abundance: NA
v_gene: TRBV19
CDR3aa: ASRVKHENYGYT

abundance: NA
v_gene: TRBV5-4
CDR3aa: ASSFEPDRAKTEAF

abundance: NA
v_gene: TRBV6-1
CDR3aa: ASSDGANSGNTIY

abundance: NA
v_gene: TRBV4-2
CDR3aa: ASSQVTSGDYNEQF

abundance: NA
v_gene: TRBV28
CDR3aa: ASSLTGGREKLF

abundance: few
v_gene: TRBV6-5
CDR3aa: ASRAGSSYNEQF

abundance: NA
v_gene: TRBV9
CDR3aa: ASSVAASGSYEQY

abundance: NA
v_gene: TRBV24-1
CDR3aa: ATSDFFSTGYYGYT

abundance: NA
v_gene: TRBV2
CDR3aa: ASMDTGGTYNEQF

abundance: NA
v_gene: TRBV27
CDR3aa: ASSSGRSTEAF

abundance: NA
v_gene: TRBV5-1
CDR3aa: ASSLARGETQY

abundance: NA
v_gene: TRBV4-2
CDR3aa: ASSPRGTSGYNEQF

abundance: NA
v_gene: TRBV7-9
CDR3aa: ASSPGTSGRGDTQY

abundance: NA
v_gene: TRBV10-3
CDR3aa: AISDYDSPNYGYT

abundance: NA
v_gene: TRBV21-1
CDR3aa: ASSKELGGQGATNEKLF

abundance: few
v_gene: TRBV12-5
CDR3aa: ASGFPGSDTQY

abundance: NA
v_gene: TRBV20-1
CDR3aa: SASTVQGDSYEQY

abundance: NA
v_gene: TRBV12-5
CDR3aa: ASGLSGRRSYEQY

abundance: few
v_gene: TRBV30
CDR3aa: AWSGHPLSYEQY

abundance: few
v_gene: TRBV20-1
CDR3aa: SASFPAEAF

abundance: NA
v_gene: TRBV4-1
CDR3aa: ASSQSRGAQGYT

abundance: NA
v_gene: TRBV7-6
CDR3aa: ASSWTSGGRNTGELF

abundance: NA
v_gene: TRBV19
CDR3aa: ASRKGVSGNTIY

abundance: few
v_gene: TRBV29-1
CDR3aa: SVGQSSYEQY

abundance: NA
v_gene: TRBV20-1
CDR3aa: SAVNRGGYT

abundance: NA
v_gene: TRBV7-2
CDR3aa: ASSWGGAMEDGYT

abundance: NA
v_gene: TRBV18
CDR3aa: ASSPPPGQEAFNQPQH

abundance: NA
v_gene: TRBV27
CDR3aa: ASSFSRSGNTIY

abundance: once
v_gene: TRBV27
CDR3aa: ASSFSTTQETQY

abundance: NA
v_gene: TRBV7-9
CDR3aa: ASSLTTGGGYT

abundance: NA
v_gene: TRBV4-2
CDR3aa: ASSRTGGVSYGYT

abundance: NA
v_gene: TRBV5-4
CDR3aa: ARSAGNTGELF

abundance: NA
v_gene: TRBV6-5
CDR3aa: ASSYLGDYGYT

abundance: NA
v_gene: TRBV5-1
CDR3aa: ASSLRGNTEAF

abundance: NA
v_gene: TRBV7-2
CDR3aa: ASSLELAGAYGYT

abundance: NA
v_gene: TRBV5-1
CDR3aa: ASSLQAPSSGNTIY